This T cell receptor (beta chain) was documented in a study of vaccination effects on CD4 cells after COVID-19. Germline V gene lookup returns CDR1 MNHNY and CDR2 SVGAGI (reference sequence). CDR3 length: 14 amino acids. The ends lost 6 bases at V and 5 bases at J; junction bases unmatched: 5. Note on this clone: As yet, its antigen is unknown.

The study, taken as a whole, reports: Clones from infection and from vaccination both contracted markedly late after vaccination.

Viral peptide pools were used in the ViraFEST assay to expand antigen-specific CD4+ T cells, and sequencing came afterward. Following culture for about ten days, CD4+ T cells were isolated. Vaccination of participants consisted of two doses of either the BNT162b2 or mRNA-1273 vaccine. The healthy vaccine recipients, who had no prior SARS-CoV-2 infection, showed negative nucleocapsid antibodies. Profiling relied on immunoSEQ multiplex PCR, and the TCRdb table lists in-frame clones only, not all of them. The table includes about 66,000 clones, around three quarters detected once. The clonotype comes from a human donor who received a COVID-19 vaccine. The V gene is TRBV6-6, the J gene TRBJ1-4; 8 positions match TRBD1. Sample: CD4+ T cells from PBMCs cultured with HCoV-OC43 spike peptides, taken after COVID-19 vaccination. The subset here: HCoV-OC43 spike overlapping peptide pool stimulation. This chain's CDR3 is CASRPGQANEKLFF. Here the CDR3 DNA reads TGTGCCAGCAGACCGGGACAGGCGAATGAAAAACTGTTTTTT.